This T cell receptor (beta chain) stems from a study of beta chain features in type 1 diabetes (dated by TCRdb to the late 2010s). At the level of the whole study: Mean age, gender distribution, total cell number and subset yield did not differ between patients and healthy donors. In the study, TCRB repertoires of sorted circulating CD4+ T cell subsets from recently diagnosed type 1 diabetes patients were compared with those of matched healthy donors. A total of just under 110,000,000 sorted cells were examined across all samples, and RNA yield correlated strongly with the number of cells per subset. Regulatory and stem cell-like memory subsets were obtained from only 8 patients and roughly eight healthy donors, while naive and central memory subsets were obtained from all 28 donors. General conclusions and limits of the study: Naive, central memory and regulatory TCRB repertoires appeared more similar among patients than among healthy donors. Fewer insertions and more nucleotide deletions at VDJ recombination sites were observed in patients with type 1 diabetes, implying thymic rearrangement abnormalities. Because the HLA sub-analyses included only small numbers of individuals, any influence of HLA type on TCRB rearrangement was left unresolved. Type 1 diabetes patients showed a moderate but significant shortening of TCRB CDR3 length in all four CD4+ subsets. PCR may preferentially amplify shorter templates, but because patient and control samples were amplified and corrected together, any resulting skew would affect both groups equally. Because cDNA rather than genomic DNA was sequenced, highly expressing activated cells could have been over-represented, although no difference in activation and CD3 levels was found between groups.

The germline V gene encodes CDR1 SNHLY and CDR2 FYNNEI. From cysteine to phenylalanine, the CDR3 is 13 amino acids long. Here the CDR3 DNA is all that survives: 39 bases in frame from base 1. Each donor gave one peripheral blood draw, averaging roughly 100 mL, which was collected into heparinised tubes. A BD FACSAria II and a panel including CD45RO, CCR7, CD25, CD127, CD95 and CD27 were used to sort naive, central memory, regulatory and stem cell-like memory CD4+ T cells. Every sorted population had a purity above 95%. Right away, PBMCs were isolated by Lymphoprep density gradient centrifugation and were stained directly, with no culture step. So that batch effects would be minimized, each experiment stained and sorted samples in pairs, pairing one healthy donor with one patient. As to this clone: Its antigen is unknown. At one end the junction does not follow the germline gene, possibly because of a read error.

All of the isolated RNA was reverse transcribed with the High Capacity cDNA Reverse Transcription Kit, so expressed TCRB transcripts were sequenced. Deep immunoSEQ sequencing was applied to naive, central memory and regulatory T cell samples, giving an average of around 3.4 million total reads per sample. Sorted cells were lysed in RLT buffer and RNA was extracted with DNase-treated RNeasy Micro or Mini kits, depending on cell number. To prevent cross-contamination, each cell subset was processed individually, whereas patient and healthy donor samples were processed jointly. TCRB sequences were amplified from cDNA with the immunoSEQ multiplex PCR, producing 87-bp fragments spanning the CDR3 region. The amplicons were sequenced using the Illumina HiSeq platform. As for the original processing: PCR bias was corrected computationally using synthetic template baselines, and reads within Hamming distance 2 were collapsed, with unmergeable singletons discarded. Reads were aligned to IMGT to assign V, D and J genes, CDR3 length, and insertions or deletions at six rearrangement sites. Within each subset, clonotype counts were normalized to sorted cell number, and only after that were true diversity and Gini coefficients computed with the tcR R package. The overlap coefficient, calculated on TCRB nucleotide sequences, was used to quantify repertoire sharing. Out-of-frame TCRB sequences from naive cells were analyzed as a proxy for the pre-selection repertoire. TCRdb obtained this table from immuneACCESS and retained in-frame rearrangements with V and J assigned. These tables miss some clones; where compared with another copy, unresolved V genes account for less than half of the shortfall, and the remainder is unexplained. The V and J calls and clone size are taken from that table; D and trimming were inferred from the DNA. This sample gives hundreds of thousands of clones in total; roughly a tenth of them show up just once. The biggest ten clones account for around 0.017% of the sample.

Sample: naive CD4+ T cells from blood. The label giving this sample's cell subset or site can be read as: true naive CD4+ T cells. The clonotype comes from a man aged 30 to 45 with type 1 diabetes. The chain is encoded by TRBV2 joined to TRBJ2-1; 10 of the junction bases match TRBD2. The CDR3 is CVSGASGGNEQFF. The sequenced DNA is TGTGTCAGCGGGGCTAGCGGGGGCAATGAGCAGTTCTTC.